Following are 27 T cell receptor beta chains from one sample sequenced in a study of read filtering for tumor transcriptome and immune sequencing. From 300 to 400 ng of RNA, a library with molecular barcoded alpha/delta and beta/gamma adaptors was made. One entry per CDR3 protein results from TCRdb running MiXCR on the reads. The sample has about 38,000 distinct CDR3 sequences, 14% seen once. Sequencing input: a population of CD138-negative cells sorted from bone marrow. The receptors were sampled from a donor at least 40 years old with multiple myeloma.

About this clonotype: A read error may explain this, as a much larger clone is one base away. This chain's CDR3 is CASGIYRGQPQHF. As DNA, the CDR3 is TGTGCCAGTGGTATTTACAGGGGGCAGCCCCAGCATTTT. This sequence joins TRBV19 and TRBJ1-5, with 8 positions matching TRBD1. Germline CDR1 LNHDA, CDR2 SQIVND (reference sequence). The length of the CDR3 is 13 residues.

This clonotype was seen at least ten times. This chain links TRBV6-5 with TRBJ1-1, with a weak D call TRBD1 (6 bases). V gave up 6 bases and J gave up 1 base, with 12 bases separating them. CDR1 MNHEY and CDR2 SVGAGI come from the germline V gene. The CDR3 runs to 14 residues. CDR3 sequence: CASRLQGQNTEAFF. In DNA form, the CDR3 reads TGTGCCAGCAGACTACAGGGTCAGAACACTGAAGCTTTCTTT.

Comments on this clonotype: Possible read error: a much larger clone is one base away. This chain connects TRBV7-9 to TRBJ2-7, with no clear D. The V end lost 5 bases, the J end lost 3 bases, and 17 bases lay between the germline ends. The germline CDR1 and CDR2 sequences are SEHNR and FQNEAQ (reference sequence). This CDR3 has 15 amino acids. The CDR3 nucleotides are TGTGCCAGCAGCGCTAGGGAATCGGACCGCTACGAGCAGTACTTC. It encodes CASSARESDRYEQYF.

The V call is TRBV15, the J call TRBJ2-2; D not certain. Between the trimmed V and J ends, which lost 4 bases and 7 bases, there was a span of 7 bases. This CDR3 is 12 amino acids long. The germline V gene has CDR1 LNHNV and CDR2 YYDKDF (reference sequence). In DNA form, the CDR3 reads TGTGCCACCAGCACGACGATCGGGGAGCTGTTTTTT. Residues: CATSTTIGELFF.

At least ten counts were recorded for this clonotype. CDR3 nucleotides: TGTGCCAGTAGTCCTCAGGACAGGAGCTCCTACAATGAGCAGTTCTTC. This sequence encodes CASSPQDRSSYNEQFF. The V gene is TRBV19, the J gene TRBJ2-1; 7 bases are a match to TRBD1. J gave up 0 bases and V 5 bases, and 7 bases lay outside the gene matches. Germline CDR1 and CDR2: LNHDA and SQIVND (reference sequence). CDR3 length: 16 amino acids.

On this clonotype itself: A far larger clone is a single base away, which makes a read error likely. The V call is TRBV12-3 or TRBV12-4, the J call TRBJ2-1; TRBD1 matches at 9 bases. This CDR3 has 14 amino acids. Here the CDR3 reads CASRPGQGYNEQSF. The CDR3 DNA reads as TGTGCCAGCAGACCGGGACAGGGTTACAATGAGCAGTCCTTC.

With respect to this clonotype: A much bigger clone sits one base away, suggesting this may be a read error. The chain joins TRBV18 to TRBJ1-2; possible D gene TRBD1, 5 bases. Germline lookup yields CDR1 KGHSH and CDR2 LQKENI. V lost 4 bases and J 1 base, leaving 13 bases between the germline ends. The CDR3 is 15 residues long. The CDR3 protein is CASSLTEGINYGYTF. CDR3 in DNA: TGTGCCAGCTCACTTACCGAGGGGATTAACTATGGCTACACCTTC.

The chain combines TRBV12-3 or TRBV12-4 with TRBJ2-7, with 10 bases matching TRBD2. V shed 6 bases and J 7 bases; nucleotides not matched to a gene: 12. CDR3 length: 15 amino acids. CDR3 loop: CASSPLAGVYLEQYF. Written as DNA, the CDR3 is TGTGCCAGCAGCCCCCTAGCGGGGGTCTACCTAGAGCAGTACTTC.

This sequence joins TRBV4-1 and TRBJ2-1; D remains ambiguous. Germline CDR1 reads MGHRA; CDR2 reads YSYEKL. There are 16 residues in the CDR3. Trimming removed 2 bases at V and 2 bases at J, with 13 bases between. This CDR3 is CASSQQSRSAYNEQFF. The DNA of the CDR3 is TGCGCCAGCAGCCAACAGTCCAGGAGTGCCTACAATGAGCAGTTCTTC.

Many counts were recorded for this clonotype. V usage is TRBV6-6 and J usage is TRBJ2-7; no clear D. Trimming cost V 2 bases and J 4 bases, with 15 bases left between them. CDR3 length: 15 amino acids. Germline CDR1 MNHNY, CDR2 SVGAGI (reference sequence). CDR3 amino acids: CASSYGSPGQYEQYF. CDR3 sequence (DNA): TGTGCCAGCAGTTACGGCAGTCCCGGGCAATACGAGCAGTACTTC.

The chain combines TRBV5-1 with TRBJ1-2; 11 nucleotides match TRBD1. The V and J ends lost 1 base and 7 bases, in that order; junction bases with no gene match: 9. Germline V gives CDR1 SGHRS, CDR2 YFSETQ. This CDR3 contains 16 residues. The CDR3 DNA sequence: TGCGCCAGCAGCTTGCGGACAGGGGGCTATTCTTCTGGCTACACCTTC. It encodes CASSLRTGGYSSGYTF. Looking up the rest from reference TRBV5-1 and TRBJ1-2 gives the full variable domain: KAGVTQTPRYLIKTRGQQVTLSCSPISGHRSVSWYQQTPGQGLQFLFEYFSETQRNKGNFPGRFSGRQFSNSRSEMNVSTLELGDSALYLCASSLRTGGYSSGYTFGSGTRLTVV.

This clonotype appeared many times. V and J are TRBV12-3 or TRBV12-4 and TRBJ1-5; a possible D gene is TRBD1 (5 bases). Trimming cost V 2 bases and J 4 bases, with 6 bases left between them. The CDR3 has 13 amino acids. This CDR3 reads CASSLRGNQPQHF. The CDR3 DNA reads TGTGCCAGCAGTTTAAGGGGAAATCAGCCCCAGCATTTT.

Many counts were recorded for this clonotype. The V gene is TRBV5-1, the J gene TRBJ2-5, with 8 bases fitting TRBD1. The CDR3 is made up of 15 amino acids. The V gene's germline CDR1 is SGHRS and CDR2 YFSETQ. The V gene end was trimmed by 4 bases and the J gene end by 5 bases; junction bases not matched to a gene: 10. CDR3 amino acids: CASSIGQGAAETQYF. DNA for the CDR3: TGCGCCAGCAGCATCGGACAGGGAGCTGCGGAGACCCAGTACTTC.

This clonotype came up many times. The chain combines TRBV19 with TRBJ2-7; D might be TRBD2 (5 bases). Germline V gene sequence: CDR1 LNHDA, CDR2 SQIVND (reference sequence). The ends were cut back, 5 bases at V and 0 bases at J, with 14 bases in the middle. This CDR3 is built from 15 residues. This CDR3 is CASSEDFASSYEQYF. CDR3 coding DNA: TGTGCCAGTAGTGAGGACTTCGCAAGCTCCTACGAGCAGTACTTC. The whole variable domain, remainder taken from reference TRBV19 and TRBJ2-7, is DGGITQSPKYLFRKEGQNVTLSCEQNLNHDAMYWYRQDPGQGLRLIYYSQIVNDFQKGDIAEGYSVSREKKESFPLTVTSAQKNPTAFYLCASSEDFASSYEQYFGPGTRLTVT.

This clonotype was picked up many times. A read error may explain this, as a much larger clone is one base away. The chain employs TRBV5-1 and TRBJ2-1; D is perhaps TRBD1 or TRBD2 (6 bases each). This CDR3 contains 15 residues. The germline V gene encodes CDR1 SGHRS and CDR2 YFSETQ. Trimming took 5 bases from V and 2 from J, leaving 14 bases between them. Here the CDR3 reads CASRKRGEAYNEQFF. CDR3 DNA: TGCGCCAGCAGAAAAAGGGGGGAGGCCTACAATGAGCAGTTCTTC.

Concerning this clonotype itself: A read error is possible here, since a much larger clone lies one base away. The chain links TRBV11-2 to TRBJ2-1; TRBD2 might be the D (6 bases). The CDR3 sequence is 14 residues long. Germline values: CDR1 SGHAT, CDR2 FQNNGV. The CDR3 region has the DNA TGTGCCAGCAGCTTAGCCGGACTATACAAGGAGCAGTTCTTC. The encoded protein is CASSLAGLYKEQFF.

V and J are TRBV6-5 and TRBJ1-3, with D tentatively TRBD1 (6 bases). There are 14 residues in the CDR3. With 4 bases removed from V and 8 bases from J, the gap between germline ends came to 15 bases. Germline V gene data show CDR1 as MNHEY and CDR2 as SVGAGI. In nucleotides, the CDR3 is TGTGCCAGCAGTTTTTCAAGGGCAGGGGACACCATATATTTT. Translated, it gives CASSFSRAGDTIYF.

This clonotype has ten or more counts. This chain links TRBV7-8 with TRBJ2-1; D may be TRBD2 (5 bases). Germline-derived CDR1 and CDR2 are SGHVS and FQNEAQ. This CDR3 region has 13 residues. The ends were cut back, 2 bases at V and 9 bases at J, with 11 bases in the middle. CDR3 DNA sequence: TGTGCCAGCAGCTTACCTCTCGGGGTTGAGCAGTTCTTC. Residues: CASSLPLGVEQFF. The complete variable domain, with remaining parts taken from reference TRBV7-8 and TRBJ2-1, reads GAGVSQSPRYKVAKRGQDVALRCDPISGHVSLFWYQQALGQGPEFLTYFQNEAQLDKSGLPSDRFFAERPEGSVSTLKIQRTQQEDSAVYLCASSLPLGVEQFFGPGTRLTVL.

At least ten counts were recorded for this clonotype. CDR3 region: CSVEGWNTEAFF. The CDR3, as DNA: TGCAGCGTTGAAGGTTGGAACACTGAAGCTTTCTTT. J is TRBJ1-1 and V is TRBV29-1; the D is unclear. From germline, CDR1 is SQVTM and CDR2 ANQGSEA. The CDR3 sequence is 12 residues long. V was shortened by 1 base and J by 1 base, with 4 bases between the two germline ends.

This clonotype was seen at least ten times. The genes are TRBV6-2 or TRBV6-3 and TRBJ2-7; D is perhaps TRBD1 (5 bases). The germline gives CDR1 MNHEY, CDR2 SVGEGT. Deletions cut 7 bases from V and 7 bases from J, with 20 bases between. The CDR3 covers 14 residues. The CDR3 is CASNLRPGIEEQYF. As DNA, the CDR3 is TGTGCCAGCAACTTAAGGCCAGGGATAGAGGAGCAGTACTTC.

This clonotype was seen ten or more times. The chain links TRBV20-1 to TRBJ2-7; 7 positions agree with TRBD1. The CDR3 loop spans 15 amino acids. The germline V gene has CDR1 DFQATT and CDR2 SNEGSKA (reference sequence). V trimming: 1 base; J trimming: 1 base; junction bases outside the gene matches: 7. CDR3 protein: CSARVGTAQSYEQYF. The CDR3 bases are TGCAGTGCTAGAGTAGGGACAGCCCAATCCTACGAGCAGTACTTC.

This clonotype was seen many times. The chain has TRBV28 and TRBJ2-2; tentative D call: TRBD1 (6 bases). V lost 1 base, J lost 7 bases, and 10 bases lay in between. Germline CDR1 and CDR2: MDHEN and SYDVKM. The CDR3 is 14 amino acids. CDR3 coding DNA: TGTGCCAGCAGTTTATCTGGACAGAACGGGGAGCTGTTTTTT. Protein: CASSLSGQNGELFF.

This clonotype has at least ten counts. V and J are TRBV10-3 and TRBJ2-2; 7 positions agree with TRBD1. This CDR3 spans 17 amino acids. Losses at the gene ends were 10 bases for V and 3 bases for J; bases not matched to a gene: 17. Germline CDR1 reads ENHRY; CDR2 reads SYGVKD. The CDR3 bases are TGTGCCACCTCATACCTTAACAGGGGCGCCGACACCGGGGAGCTGTTTTTT. Encoded protein: CATSYLNRGADTGELFF.

This clonotype showed up many times. The chain has TRBV3-1 and TRBJ1-1, with D hard to call. Germline V gives CDR1 LGHDT, CDR2 YNNKEL (reference sequence). Trimming stripped 5 bases from V and 5 bases from J, with 12 bases between. This CDR3 has 13 amino acids. The CDR3 coding sequence is TGTGCCAGCAGCGCCAACTCTCTAACTGAAGCTTTCTTT. This translates into CASSANSLTEAFF.

In its sample, this clonotype was seen many times. This chain uses TRBV7-2 with TRBJ2-1, with 10 nucleotides matching TRBD1. V lost 4 bases and J lost 10; bases outside the gene matches: 10. Per the germline V gene, CDR1 is SGHTA and CDR2 is FQGNSA. CDR3 length: 15 residues. DNA of the CDR3: TGTGCCAGCAGCTGGCCGGGACAGGGGCGCCAAGAGCAGTTCTTC. It translates to CASSWPGQGRQEQFF. Filled out from reference TRBV7-2 and TRBJ2-1, the complete variable domain reads GAGVSQSPSNKVTEKGKDVELRCDPISGHTALYWYRQSLGQGLEFLIYFQGNSAPDKSGLPSDRFSAERTGGSVSTLTIQRTQQEDSAVYLCASSWPGQGRQEQFFGPGTRLTVL.

This clonotype was picked up many times. The J gene is TRBJ1-1, the V gene TRBV4-1; perhaps TRBD1 as D (5 bases). The V gene's germline CDR1 is MGHRA and CDR2 YSYEKL. The length of the CDR3 is 15 residues. V was shortened by 5 bases and J by 1 base, with 14 bases between the two germline ends. This CDR3 is CASSKPRAPNTEAFF. In DNA form, the CDR3 reads TGCGCCAGCAGCAAACCCAGGGCTCCGAACACTGAAGCTTTCTTT.

This clonotype was counted many times. CDR3 sequence (DNA): TGTGCCAGCAGCTTAACGGCTCGGACAGATACGCAGTATTTT. As protein: CASSLTARTDTQYF. The chain employs TRBV7-2 and TRBJ2-3; no clear D gene. Germline V gives CDR1 SGHTA, CDR2 FQGNSA. The CDR3 spans 14 residues. The V end lost 2 bases, the J end lost 3 bases, and 9 bases lay between the germline ends.